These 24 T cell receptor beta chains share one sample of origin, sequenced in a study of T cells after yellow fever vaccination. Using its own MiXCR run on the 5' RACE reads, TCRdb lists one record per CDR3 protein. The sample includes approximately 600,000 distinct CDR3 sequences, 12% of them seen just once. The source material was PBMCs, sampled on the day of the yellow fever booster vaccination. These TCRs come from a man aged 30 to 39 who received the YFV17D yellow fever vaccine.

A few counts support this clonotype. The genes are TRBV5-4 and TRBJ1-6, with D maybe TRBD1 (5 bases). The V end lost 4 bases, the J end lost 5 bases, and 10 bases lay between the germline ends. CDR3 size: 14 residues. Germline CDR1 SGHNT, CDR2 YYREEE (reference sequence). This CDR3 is CASSLRGDNSPLHF. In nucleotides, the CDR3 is TGTGCCAGCAGCCTCCGGGGGGATAATTCACCCCTCCACTTT.

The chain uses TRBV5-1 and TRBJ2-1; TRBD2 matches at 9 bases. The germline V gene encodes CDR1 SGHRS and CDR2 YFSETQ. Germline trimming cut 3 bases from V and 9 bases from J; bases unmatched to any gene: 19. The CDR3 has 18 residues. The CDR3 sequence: CASSWESVAGGSGGEQFF. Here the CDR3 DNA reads TGCGCCAGCAGCTGGGAAAGCGTGGCGGGAGGGTCAGGCGGTGAGCAGTTCTTC.

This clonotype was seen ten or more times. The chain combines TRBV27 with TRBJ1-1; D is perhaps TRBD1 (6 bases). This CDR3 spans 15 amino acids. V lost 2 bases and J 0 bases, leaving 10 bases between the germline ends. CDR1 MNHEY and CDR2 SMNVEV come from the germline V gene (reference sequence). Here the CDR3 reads CASSLQGQLNTEAFF. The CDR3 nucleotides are TGTGCCAGCAGTTTACAAGGACAGTTGAACACTGAAGCTTTCTTT.

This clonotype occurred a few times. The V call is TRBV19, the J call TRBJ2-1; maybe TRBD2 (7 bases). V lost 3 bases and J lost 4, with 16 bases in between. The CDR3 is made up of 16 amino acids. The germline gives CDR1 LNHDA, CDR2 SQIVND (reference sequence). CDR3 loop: CASSIGGGGPYNEQFF. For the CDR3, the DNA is TGTGCCAGTAGTATTGGGGGAGGGGGGCCGTACAATGAGCAGTTCTTC.

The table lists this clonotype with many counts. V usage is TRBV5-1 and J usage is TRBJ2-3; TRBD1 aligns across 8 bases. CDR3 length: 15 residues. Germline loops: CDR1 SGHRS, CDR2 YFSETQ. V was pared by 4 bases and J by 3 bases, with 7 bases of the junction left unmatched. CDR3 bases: TGCGCCAGCAGCCGACAGGGGCAGGGAACAGATACGCAGTATTTT. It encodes CASSRQGQGTDTQYF.

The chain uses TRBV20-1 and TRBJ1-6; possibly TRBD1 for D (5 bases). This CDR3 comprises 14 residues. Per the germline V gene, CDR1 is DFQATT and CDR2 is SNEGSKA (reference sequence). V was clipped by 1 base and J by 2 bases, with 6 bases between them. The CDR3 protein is CSARGQPYNSPLHF. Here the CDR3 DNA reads TGCAGTGCTAGAGGACAGCCCTATAATTCACCCCTCCACTTT.

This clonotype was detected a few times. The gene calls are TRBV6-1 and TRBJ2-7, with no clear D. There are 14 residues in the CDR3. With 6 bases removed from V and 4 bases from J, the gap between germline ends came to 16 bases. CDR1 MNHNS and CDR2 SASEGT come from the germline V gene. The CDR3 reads CASSPLGIGYEQYF. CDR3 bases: TGTGCCAGCAGCCCTCTGGGGATCGGTTACGAGCAGTACTTC.

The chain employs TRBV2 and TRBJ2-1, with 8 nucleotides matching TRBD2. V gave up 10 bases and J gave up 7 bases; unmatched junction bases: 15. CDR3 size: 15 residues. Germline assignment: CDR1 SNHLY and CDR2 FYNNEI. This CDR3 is CATSLEGAGVNEQFF. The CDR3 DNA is TGTGCCACCTCCCTCGAGGGAGCGGGAGTTAATGAGCAGTTCTTC.

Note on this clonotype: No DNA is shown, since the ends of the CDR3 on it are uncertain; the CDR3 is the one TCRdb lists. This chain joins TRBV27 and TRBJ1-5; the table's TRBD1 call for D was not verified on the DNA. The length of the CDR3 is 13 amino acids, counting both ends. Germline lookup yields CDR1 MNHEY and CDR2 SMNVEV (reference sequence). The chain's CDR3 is CASRDRSISPSIF.

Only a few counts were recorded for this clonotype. The chain's CDR3 is CASSLFGTSEYEQYF. The CDR3 DNA reads as TGTGCCAGCAGCTTATTTGGGACTAGCGAGTACGAGCAGTACTTC. The V call is TRBV11-3, the J call TRBJ2-7; 10 bases are a match to TRBD2. J lost 4 bases, V lost 2 bases, and 5 bases had no gene match. The germline gives CDR1 SGHNT, CDR2 YENEEA. The CDR3 has 15 amino acids.

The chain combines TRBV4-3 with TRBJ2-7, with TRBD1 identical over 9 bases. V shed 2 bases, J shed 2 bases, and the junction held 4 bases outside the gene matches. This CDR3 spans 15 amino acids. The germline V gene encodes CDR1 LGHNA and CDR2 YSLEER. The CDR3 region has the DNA TGCGCCAGCAGCCAACTCCGGGACAGGGCCTACGAGCAGTACTTC. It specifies CASSQLRDRAYEQYF.

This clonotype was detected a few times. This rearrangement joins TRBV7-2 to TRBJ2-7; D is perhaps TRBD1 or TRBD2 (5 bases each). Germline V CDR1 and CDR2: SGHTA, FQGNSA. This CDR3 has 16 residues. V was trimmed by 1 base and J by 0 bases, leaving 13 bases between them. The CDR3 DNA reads TGTGCCAGCAGCTTAGTTTGGGACCGGAGCTCCTACGAGCAGTACTTC. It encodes CASSLVWDRSSYEQYF.

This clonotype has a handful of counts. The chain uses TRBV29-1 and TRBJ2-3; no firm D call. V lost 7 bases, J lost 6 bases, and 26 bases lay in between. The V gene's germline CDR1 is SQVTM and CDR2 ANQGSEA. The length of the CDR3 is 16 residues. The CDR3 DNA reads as TGCAGCGCAGAACGACTGACGGCAGGAACGCGGGATACGCAGTATTTT. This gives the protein CSAERLTAGTRDTQYF.

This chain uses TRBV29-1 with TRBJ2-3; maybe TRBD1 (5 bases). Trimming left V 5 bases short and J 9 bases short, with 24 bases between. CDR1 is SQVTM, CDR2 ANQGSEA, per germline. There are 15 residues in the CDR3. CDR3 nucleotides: TGCAGCGTTATATTCCACAAAAGCAGGGTGGACACGCAGTATTTT. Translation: CSVIFHKSRVDTQYF.

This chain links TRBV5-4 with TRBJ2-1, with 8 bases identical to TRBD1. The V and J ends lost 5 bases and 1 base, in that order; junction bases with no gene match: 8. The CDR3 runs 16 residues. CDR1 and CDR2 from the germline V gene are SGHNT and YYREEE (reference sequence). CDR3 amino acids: CASRNPTGGSYNEQFF. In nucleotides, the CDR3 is TGTGCCAGCAGAAATCCTACAGGGGGATCCTACAATGAGCAGTTCTTC. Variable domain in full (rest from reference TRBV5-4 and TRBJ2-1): ETGVTQSPTHLIKTRGQQVTLRCSSQSGHNTVSWYQQALGQGPQFIFQYYREEENGRGNFPPRFSGLQFPNYSSELNVNALELDDSALYLCASRNPTGGSYNEQFFGPGTRLTVL.

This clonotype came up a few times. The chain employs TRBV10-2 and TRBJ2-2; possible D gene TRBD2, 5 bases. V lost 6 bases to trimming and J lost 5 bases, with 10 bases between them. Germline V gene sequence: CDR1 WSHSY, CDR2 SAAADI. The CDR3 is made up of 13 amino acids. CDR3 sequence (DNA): TGCGCCAGCAGAGGCCGGGGAACCGGGGAGCTGTTTTTT. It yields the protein CASRGRGTGELFF.

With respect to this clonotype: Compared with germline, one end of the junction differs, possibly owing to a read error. This CDR3 reads CASSFSKNQPPHF. The CDR3 DNA reads TGTGCCAGCAGTTTCTCCAAAAATCAGCCCCCGCATTTT. The J gene is TRBJ1-5, the V gene TRBV27; D gene uncertain. The CDR3 length is 13 residues. Germline V gives CDR1 MNHEY, CDR2 SMNVEV (reference sequence).

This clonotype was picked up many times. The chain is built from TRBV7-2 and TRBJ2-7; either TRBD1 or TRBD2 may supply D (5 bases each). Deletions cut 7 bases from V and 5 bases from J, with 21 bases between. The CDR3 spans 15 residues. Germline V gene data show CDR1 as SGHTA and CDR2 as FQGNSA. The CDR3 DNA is TGTGCCAGCACCATATTTATCAAGTGGGGACACGAGCAGTACTTC. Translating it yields CASTIFIKWGHEQYF.

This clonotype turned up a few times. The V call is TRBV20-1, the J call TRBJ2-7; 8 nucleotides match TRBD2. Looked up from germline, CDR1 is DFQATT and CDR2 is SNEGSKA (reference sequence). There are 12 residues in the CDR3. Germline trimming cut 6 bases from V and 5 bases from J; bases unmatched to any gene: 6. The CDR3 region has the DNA TGCAGTGCATTTGGACTAGCCCACGAGCAGTACTTC. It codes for CSAFGLAHEQYF.

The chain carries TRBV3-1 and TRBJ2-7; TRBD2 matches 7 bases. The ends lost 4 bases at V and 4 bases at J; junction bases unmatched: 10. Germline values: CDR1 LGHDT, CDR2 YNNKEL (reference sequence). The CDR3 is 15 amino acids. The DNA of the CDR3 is TGTGCCAGCAGCCTCCCGACTGGGGGGGGTTACGAGCAGTACTTC. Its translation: CASSLPTGGGYEQYF.

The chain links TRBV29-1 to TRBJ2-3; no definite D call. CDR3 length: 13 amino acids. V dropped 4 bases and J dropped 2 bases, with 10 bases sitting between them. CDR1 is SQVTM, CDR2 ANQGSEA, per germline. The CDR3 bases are TGCAGCGTTGCTTGGGCCACCACAGATACGCAGTATTTT. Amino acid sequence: CSVAWATTDTQYF.

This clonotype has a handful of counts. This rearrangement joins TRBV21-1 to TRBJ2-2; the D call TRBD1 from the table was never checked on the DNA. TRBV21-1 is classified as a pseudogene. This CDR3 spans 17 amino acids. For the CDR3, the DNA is TGTGCCAGCAGCAAAAGTCTGAAACAGGGGAACACCGGGGAGCTGTTTTTT. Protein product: CASSKSLKQGNTGELFF.

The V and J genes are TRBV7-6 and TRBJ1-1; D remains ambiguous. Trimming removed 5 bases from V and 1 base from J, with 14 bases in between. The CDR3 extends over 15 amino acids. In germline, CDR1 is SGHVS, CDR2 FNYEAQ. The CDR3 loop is CASSVEPRTNTEAFF. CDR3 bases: TGTGCCAGCAGCGTAGAACCGAGAACGAACACTGAAGCTTTCTTT.

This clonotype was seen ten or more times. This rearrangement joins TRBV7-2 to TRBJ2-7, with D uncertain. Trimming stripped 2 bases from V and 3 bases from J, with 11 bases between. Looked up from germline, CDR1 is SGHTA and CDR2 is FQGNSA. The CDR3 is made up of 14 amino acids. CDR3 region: CASSLSHDFYEQYF. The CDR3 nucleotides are TGTGCCAGCAGCTTATCTCATGACTTCTACGAGCAGTACTTC. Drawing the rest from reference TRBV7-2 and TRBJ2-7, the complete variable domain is GAGVSQSPSNKVTEKGKDVELRCDPISGHTALYWYRQSLGQGLEFLIYFQGNSAPDKSGLPSDRFSAERTGGSVSTLTIQRTQQEDSAVYLCASSLSHDFYEQYFGPGTRLTVT.